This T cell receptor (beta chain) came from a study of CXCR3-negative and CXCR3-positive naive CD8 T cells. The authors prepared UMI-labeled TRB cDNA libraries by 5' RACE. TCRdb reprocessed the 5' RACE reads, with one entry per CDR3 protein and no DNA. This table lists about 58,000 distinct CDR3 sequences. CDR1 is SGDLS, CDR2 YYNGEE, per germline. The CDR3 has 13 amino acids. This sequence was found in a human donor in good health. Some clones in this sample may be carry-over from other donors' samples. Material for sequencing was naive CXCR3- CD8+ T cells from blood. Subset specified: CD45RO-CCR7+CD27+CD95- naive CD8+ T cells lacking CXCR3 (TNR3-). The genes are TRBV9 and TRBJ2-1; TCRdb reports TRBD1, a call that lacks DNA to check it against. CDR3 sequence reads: CASSTWGGTEQFF.